Here is one TCR beta chain with its context. TCRdb called the 5' RACE reads again in MiXCR, with one record for every CDR3 protein. The sample shows roughly 120,000 distinct CDR3 sequences, 15% of them seen only once. The data stem from a study of early T cells in non-severe SARS-CoV-2 infection. Study summary: Alpha and beta chains were unpaired, from unsorted whole-blood bulk RNA.

This CDR3 is built from 17 residues. The ends were cut back, 2 bases at V and 10 bases at J, with 24 bases in the middle. The germline CDR1 and CDR2 sequences are MNHEY and SMNVEV (reference sequence). The sequenced material came from whole blood. The sequence came from an adult who was a healthcare worker with PCR-confirmed SARS-CoV-2 infection or an uninfected control (not recorded which). V is TRBV27 and J is TRBJ2-1; maybe TRBD1 (6 bases). The chain's CDR3 is CASSLKPSGALLKEQFF. The DNA of the CDR3 is TGTGCCAGCAGTTTAAAACCCTCAGGGGCCCTGCTGAAAGAGCAGTTCTTC.